This T cell receptor (beta chain) is from a study of T cell responses to AZD1222 COVID-19 vaccine. A note on this clone: Its cognate antigen is unknown.

Repertoires were generated with immunoSEQ multiplex PCR, while TCRdb's copy carries only in-frame clones and drops some. The profile shows 80,000 or so clones, approximately 83% of them singletons. Trimming took off 4 bases at V and 0 bases at J, with 10 bases between the two ends. The CDR3 consists of 14 residues. The germline CDR1 and CDR2 sequences are SGHRS and YFSETQ. Study results and caveats: At study baseline, merely more than 5 AZD1222 recipients were seropositive. Spike-specific TCR depth and breadth grew after two AZD1222 doses. Repertoire sampling occurred only after the peak T cell response. Unmutated variant regions are reportedly the target of nearly half of TCRs that are spike-specific.

The sequence derives from an adult who received the AZD1222 COVID-19 vaccine. This chain connects TRBV5-1 to TRBJ1-1; possibly TRBD1 for D (5 bases). The source was peripheral blood, collected 28 days after the second AZD1222 dose. In nucleotides, the CDR3 is TGCGCCAGCAGCCAACAGGTGATGAACACTGAAGCTTTCTTT. Amino acid sequence: CASSQQVMNTEAFF.